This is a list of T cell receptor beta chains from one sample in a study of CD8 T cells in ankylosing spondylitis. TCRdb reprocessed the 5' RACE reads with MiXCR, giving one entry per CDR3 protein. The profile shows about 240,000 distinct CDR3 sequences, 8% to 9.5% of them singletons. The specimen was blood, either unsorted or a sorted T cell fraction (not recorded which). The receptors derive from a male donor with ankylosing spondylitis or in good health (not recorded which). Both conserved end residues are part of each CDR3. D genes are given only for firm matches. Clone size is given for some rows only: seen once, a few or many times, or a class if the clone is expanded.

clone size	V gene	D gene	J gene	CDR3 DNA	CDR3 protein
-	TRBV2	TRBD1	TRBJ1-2	TGTGCCAGCAGTGACCCGGGGACAGGGTATTTTGGCTACACCTTC	CASSDPGTGYFGYTF
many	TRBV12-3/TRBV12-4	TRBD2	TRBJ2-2	TGTGCCAGCTCTTGGATCAGCGGGGGGACCGGGGAGCTGTTTTTT	CASSWISGGTGELFF
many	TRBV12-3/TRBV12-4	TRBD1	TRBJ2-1	TGTGCCAGCAGCCAGCCGGGACAGAGATACAATGAGCAGTTCTTC	CASSQPGQRYNEQFF
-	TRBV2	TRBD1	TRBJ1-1	TGTGCCACCAGTCATCGGACAGGGGGTAACACTGAAGCTTTCTTT	CATSHRTGGNTEAFF
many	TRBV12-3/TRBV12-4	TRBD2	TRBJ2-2	TGTGCCAGCAGTGCCTTAGCGGGAGGTATAGCCGGGGAGCTGTTTTTT	CASSALAGGIAGELFF
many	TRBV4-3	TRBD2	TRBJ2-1	TGCGCCAGCAGCCACCGAGGCGGGAGCTACAATGAGCAGTTCTTC	CASSHRGGSYNEQFF
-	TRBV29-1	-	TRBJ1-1	TGCAGCGCCACACTTATCCGGGCCACCTGGAGGAACACTGAAGCTTTCTTT	CSATLIRATWRNTEAFF
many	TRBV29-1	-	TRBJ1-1	TGCAGCGTTGTCACGAACACTGAAGCTTTCTTT	CSVVTNTEAFF
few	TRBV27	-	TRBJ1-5	TGTGCCAGCAGTTCGCTTGAGGGAGCCGATAGCAATCAGCCCCAGCATTTT	CASSSLEGADSNQPQHF
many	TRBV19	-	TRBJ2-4	TGTGCCAGTAGTATAGCGGGAGCCAAAAACATTCAGTACTTC	CASSIAGAKNIQYF
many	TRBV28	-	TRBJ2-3	TGTGCCAGCAGTATTACCACAGATACGCAGTATTTT	CASSITTDTQYF
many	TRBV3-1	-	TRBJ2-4	TGTGCCAGCAGCACCCGACTAGCCAAAAACATTCAGTACTTC	CASSTRLAKNIQYF
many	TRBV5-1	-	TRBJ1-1	TGCGCCAGCATCGGTGGCGTGGGGGTGAACACTGAAGCTTTCTTT	CASIGGVGVNTEAFF
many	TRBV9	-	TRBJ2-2	TGTGCCAGCACCCAAGCCCCCCGTACAGGACCGAACACCGGGGAGCTGTTTTTT	CASTQAPRTGPNTGELFF
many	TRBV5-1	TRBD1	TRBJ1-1	TGCGCCAGCAGCCCCGACAGGGGAAGTGGTGAAGCTTTCTTT	CASSPDRGSGEAFF
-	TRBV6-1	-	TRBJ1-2	TGTGCCAGCAGTGAAGCGCCGGGGGGAGGCTACACCTTC	CASSEAPGGGYTF
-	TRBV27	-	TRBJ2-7	TGTGCCAGCACCGCCGGGGCTCAGCCTTACGAGCAGTACTTC	CASTAGAQPYEQYF
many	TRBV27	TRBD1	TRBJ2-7	TGTGCCAGCACCCCTCGGCCGGGACAGCTCTACGAGCAGTACTTC	CASTPRPGQLYEQYF
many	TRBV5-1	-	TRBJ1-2	TGCGCCAGCAGCTTGTCCTTGGGGAACTATGGCTACACCTTC	CASSLSLGNYGYTF
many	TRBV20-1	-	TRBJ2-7	TGCAGTGCTATGCGGACCTCCTTTTCCTACGAGCAGTACTTC	CSAMRTSFSYEQYF
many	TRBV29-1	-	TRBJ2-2	TGCAGCGTTGTTCGCACACAGAACACCGGGGAGCTGTTTTTT	CSVVRTQNTGELFF
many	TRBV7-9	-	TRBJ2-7	TGTGCCAGCAGCCCCCCCTCGAGGGACGAGCAGTACTTC	CASSPPSRDEQYF
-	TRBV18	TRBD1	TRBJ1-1	TGTGCCAGCTCACTAACGGGACAGCTGAACACTGAAGCTTTCTTT	CASSLTGQLNTEAFF
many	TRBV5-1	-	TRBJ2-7	TGCGCCAGCAGCTTCATCCTGGACTACGCTTACGAGCAGTACTTC	CASSFILDYAYEQYF
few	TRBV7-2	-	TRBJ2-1	TGTGCCAGCAACGGAGGCGGCGATGAGCAGTTCTTC	CASNGGGDEQFF
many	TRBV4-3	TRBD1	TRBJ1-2	TGCGCCAGCAGCCCCGACGGGACAGGTCGTAACTATGGCTACACCTTC	CASSPDGTGRNYGYTF
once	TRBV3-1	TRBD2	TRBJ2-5	TGTGCCAGCAGCCCTCAAGCGGGAGCGGGAGAGACCCAGTACTTC	CASSPQAGAGETQYF
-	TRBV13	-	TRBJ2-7	TGTGCCAGCAGCTCAACCACTAGGGGCGAGCAGTACTTC	CASSSTTRGEQYF
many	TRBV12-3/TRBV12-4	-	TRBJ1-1	TGTGCCAGCAGTTCGCCCAGGGGACGGAACACTGAAGCTTTCTTT	CASSSPRGRNTEAFF
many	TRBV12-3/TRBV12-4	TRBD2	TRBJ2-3	TGTGCCAGCAGTTGGACTAGCGGGGCAGATACGCAGTATTTT	CASSWTSGADTQYF
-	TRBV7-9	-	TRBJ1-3	TGTGCCAGCAGCCCCCTGGGGCTGTTCTCTGGAAACACCATATATTTT	CASSPLGLFSGNTIYF
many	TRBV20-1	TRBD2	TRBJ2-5	TGCAGTGCTCGGCTAGCGGGACACCAAGAGACCCAGTACTTC	CSARLAGHQETQYF
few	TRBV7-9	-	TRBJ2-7	TGTGCCAGCAGTCCTACACCGCCCTACGAGCAGTACTTC	CASSPTPPYEQYF
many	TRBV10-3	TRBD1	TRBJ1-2	TGTGCCTCGACCGACAGGGATAGCTACACCTTC	CASTDRDSYTF
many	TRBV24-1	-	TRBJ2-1	TGTGCCACCAGTTCGACAGTCAACAATGAGCAGTTCTTC	CATSSTVNNEQFF
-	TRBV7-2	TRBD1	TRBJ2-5	TGTGCCAGCAGCCCCAACCCACAGGGGACAGAGACCCAGTACTTC	CASSPNPQGTETQYF
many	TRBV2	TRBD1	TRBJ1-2	TGTGCCAGCAGGGGACAGGGAGACTATGGCTACACCTTC	CASRGQGDYGYTF
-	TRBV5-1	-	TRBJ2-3	TGCGCCAGCAGCTTGGGTCCCCAGGGTAGCGGAGACGGCGATACGCAGTATTTT	CASSLGPQGSGDGDTQYF
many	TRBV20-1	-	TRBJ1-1	TGCAGGGTGGGGGGGAACACTGAAGCTTTCTTT	CRVGGNTEAFF